These T cell receptor beta chains were read from a single sample in a study of T cell therapy after organ transplantation. Only in-frame clones appear in the TCRdb table, and some are missing; sequencing was by immunoSEQ multiplex PCR. The sample consists of 45,000 to 50,000 clones, roughly 93% of them appearing once. These receptors' targets are unknown. Sequenced here: CD8+ T cells from blood, sampled before autologous CMV-specific T cell therapy. These receptors all stem from a human patient who had received a solid organ transplant and had CMV disease. Both conserved end residues are part of each CDR3. A D gene is named only where the DNA matches it firmly. Clone size appears in some rows only: once, few, many, or a class for an expanded clone.

d_call,v_call,clone_size,j_call,cdr3_nt,cdr3_aa
-,TRBV19,-,TRBJ1-1,TGTGCCAGTAGTGACTTTTGGAAGGAACTGAACACTGAAGCTTTCTTT,CASSDFWKELNTEAFF
TRBD1,TRBV6-1,once,TRBJ2-5,TGTGCCAGCAGTGAACCGACAGGGGTGGAGACCCAGTACTTC,CASSEPTGVETQYF
-,TRBV6-5,-,TRBJ2-7,TGTGCCAGCAGTTACGGGGCGGCGAGCTCCTACGAGCAGTACTTC,CASSYGAASSYEQYF
-,TRBV6-6,-,TRBJ2-7,TGTGCCAGCAGAGAGATGGTGCAGCGAGAATCCTACGAGCAGTACTTC,CASREMVQRESYEQYF
TRBD2,TRBV29-1,-,TRBJ2-1,TGCAGCGTTCTGGCTAGCGGGCTTAGCTCCTACAATGAGCAGTTCTTC,CSVLASGLSSYNEQFF
-,TRBV9,-,TRBJ2-3,TGTGCCAGCAGCGCCGGACTGGGCCCCTCCGCAGATACGCAGTATTTT,CASSAGLGPSADTQYF
-,TRBV7-2,-,TRBJ2-3,TGTGCCAGCAGCTTAGGAGGCCGAGGAGCCACAGATACGCAGTATTTT,CASSLGGRGATDTQYF
-,TRBV19,-,TRBJ2-1,TGTGCCAGTACCCAAGGGAGCTCCTACAATGAGCAGTTCTTC,CASTQGSSYNEQFF
TRBD1,TRBV10-3,once,TRBJ1-1,TGTGCCATCAGCGAAGGGGACAGTGAAGCTTTCTTT,CAISEGDSEAFF
-,TRBV7-9,-,TRBJ1-6,TGTGCCAGCAGCGACTCACTTTGGGAGGTGTCACCCCTCCACTTT,CASSDSLWEVSPLHF
TRBD2,TRBV27,-,TRBJ2-7,TGTGCCAGCAGTTTATTGACTAGCGGGACTCCCTACGAGCAGTACTTC,CASSLLTSGTPYEQYF
-,TRBV6-5,-,TRBJ1-1,TGTGCCAGCAGTTACAGGGGTTGGACTGAAGCTTTCTTT,CASSYRGWTEAFF
-,TRBV7-6,-,TRBJ2-7,TGTGCCAGCAGCTTATACGATCAGACAGAAAGGGACTACGAGCAGTACTTC,CASSLYDQTERDYEQYF
-,TRBV10-3,-,TRBJ2-7,TGTGCCACCGAGGGGGGTTCATACGAGCAGTACTTC,CATEGGSYEQYF
-,TRBV7-2,-,TRBJ1-2,TGTGCCAGCAGCACGAACGGGGCGGGCTATGGCTACACCTTC,CASSTNGAGYGYTF
-,TRBV2,-,TRBJ1-1,TGTGCCAGCAGTGAGGGGGTTTGGAACACTGAAGCTTTCTTT,CASSEGVWNTEAFF
TRBD2,TRBV7-7,-,TRBJ2-7,TGTGCTAGCAGCTGGACTAGCGGGAGCTACGAGCAGTACTTC,CASSWTSGSYEQYF
TRBD1,TRBV5-6,-,TRBJ2-1,TGTGCCTCGGGGACAGGGCGCAATGAGCAGTTCTTC,CASGTGRNEQFF
-,TRBV9,-,TRBJ1-1,TGTGCCAGCAGCGTAGCAGGTAACACTGAAGCTTTCTTT,CASSVAGNTEAFF
-,TRBV4-1,-,TRBJ2-4,TGCGCCAGCAGCGGGAACACGCAAGGGAACATTCAGTACTTC,CASSGNTQGNIQYF
TRBD2,TRBV7-9,-,TRBJ2-5,TGTGCCAGCAGCTTTCTAACTAGCGGGAGGGAAGAGACCCAGTACTTC,CASSFLTSGREETQYF
-,TRBV10-3,-,TRBJ2-1,TGTGCCATCAGTGAGTCGGATGAGCAGTTCTTC,CAISESDEQFF
TRBD2,TRBV6-1,-,TRBJ2-5,TGTGCCAGCAGTGTGTTTAGCGGGAGGGCCCCCTTGACCCAGTACTTC,CASSVFSGRAPLTQYF
-,TRBV13,-,TRBJ2-3,TGTGCCAGCAGCCCAGAGGGGCACACAGATACGCAGTATTTT,CASSPEGHTDTQYF
TRBD1,TRBV7-8,-,TRBJ1-1,TGTGCCAGCAGCTTGGGACAGGGGATATATGTCACTGAAGCTTTCTTT,CASSLGQGIYVTEAFF
-,TRBV19,-,TRBJ2-6,TGTGCCAGTAGTATCAGCGTAACCGGGGCCAACGTCCTGACTTTC,CASSISVTGANVLTF
TRBD1,TRBV9,-,TRBJ2-7,TGTGCCAGCAGCGTAGGGGACAGGGGTTACGAGCAGTACTTC,CASSVGDRGYEQYF
-,TRBV2,-,TRBJ2-5,TGTGCCAGCAGTGAAATCGGCAGGGGCCAAGAGACCCAGTACTTC,CASSEIGRGQETQYF
-,TRBV19,-,TRBJ1-1,TGTGCCAGTATTTCCAGGGAGGAGGCCACTGAAGCTTTCTTT,CASISREEATEAFF
-,TRBV6-5,-,TRBJ1-1,TGTGCCAGCAGTTACTCTTCCGGAGGCACTGAAGCTTTCTTT,CASSYSSGGTEAFF
-,TRBV4-1,-,TRBJ1-3,TGCGCCAGCAGCCTGCAGGGGGGAAACACCATATATTTT,CASSLQGGNTIYF